What follows are 15 T cell receptor beta chains derived from one specimen sequenced in a study of cytomegalovirus exposure and HLA in healthy donors (dated 2017 in TCRdb). The library was produced with the immunoSEQ multiplex PCR assay. The multiplex PCR relied on a mix of 60 forward primers for TCR Vbeta segments and 13 reverse primers for TCR Jbeta segments. Not all clones reach the TCRdb copy of this immuneACCESS table, which keeps in-frame sequences only. Checked studies attribute under half of the gap to unresolved V genes and leave the rest unexplained. In this sample the table shows approximately 150,000 clones, roughly 80% of which occur a single time. The leading ten clones occupy 3.5% to 5.5% of the sample. Sequenced sample: PBMCs. Receptors originate from a woman between 40 and 50 years old in good health and CMV-seropositive.

The chain is built from TRBV30 and TRBJ1-6; tentative D call: TRBD1 (5 bases). Per the germline V gene, CDR1 is GTSNPN and CDR2 is SVGIG (reference sequence). The CDR3 extends over 16 amino acids. Deletions cut 2 bases from V and 7 bases from J, with 18 bases between. The CDR3 DNA follows: TGTGCCTGGAGTCATAACACCGGGACTCGGAATTCACCCCTCCACTTT. Its protein is CAWSHNTGTRNSPLHF.

The chain uses TRBV9 and TRBJ1-2, with D possibly matching TRBD1 (6 bases). The CDR3 is 14 amino acids. CDR1 and CDR2 (germline): SGDLS, YYNGEE. The V and J ends lost 3 bases and 6 bases respectively, with 15 bases between them. This CDR3 is CASSGGTLGNGYTF. Written as DNA, the CDR3 is TGTGCCAGCAGCGGTGGGACATTGGGAAATGGCTACACCTTC.

The chain combines TRBV5-5 with TRBJ2-5, with D possibly TRBD2 on 6 matching bases. Germline V gene sequence: CDR1 SGHKS, CDR2 YYEKEE (reference sequence). This CDR3 contains 13 residues. Trimming removed 0 bases at V and 7 bases at J, with 10 bases between. The CDR3 region is CASSLVAGGTQYF. CDR3 coding DNA: TGTGCCAGCAGCTTGGTAGCCGGGGGGACCCAGTACTTC.

V gene TRBV7-9 combines with J gene TRBJ1-4; D remains unclear. CDR3 length equals 12 residues. The ends were cut back, 0 bases at V and 8 bases at J, with 4 bases in the middle. Germline assignment: CDR1 SEHNR and CDR2 FQNEAQ (reference sequence). The CDR3 bases are TGTGCCAGCAGCTTAGCTTCGGAAAAACTGTTTTTT. It yields the protein CASSLASEKLFF.

This clone was counted once. The V and J genes are TRBV6-5 and TRBJ2-5; 10 nucleotides align to TRBD2. J lost 4 bases, V lost 6 bases, and 8 bases had no gene match. CDR1 is MNHEY, CDR2 SVGAGI, per germline. The CDR3 has 15 amino acids. CDR3 coding DNA: TGTGCCAGCAGGACCGGGAGCGGGGGGGCAGAGACCCAGTACTTC. Protein: CASRTGSGGAETQYF.

V is TRBV27 and J is TRBJ2-2; 7 bases are a match to TRBD1. Trimming took 8 bases from V and 6 from J; bases not matched to a gene: 18. Germline CDR1 reads MNHEY; CDR2 reads SMNVEV (reference sequence). The CDR3 loop spans 17 amino acids. Here the CDR3 DNA reads TGTGCCAGCCGAACTATAAGACCTACGACAGGGCCCGGGGAGCTGTTTTTT. Encoded protein: CASRTIRPTTGPGELFF.

The chain has TRBV19 and TRBJ2-7; 11 bases are shared with TRBD1. The V and J ends lost 4 bases and 4 bases, in that order; junction bases with no gene match: 6. Germline V gene data show CDR1 as LNHDA and CDR2 as SQIVND (reference sequence). The CDR3 covers 15 residues. The CDR3 loop reads CASSRRDRGVYEQYF. The DNA of the CDR3 is TGTGCCAGTAGTAGACGGGACAGGGGGGTATACGAGCAGTACTTC.

Points on this clone: This sample includes further DNA sequences coding for the same CDR3. The chain couples TRBV10-2 to TRBJ1-5, with D uncertain. V shed 6 bases and J shed 9 bases, with 12 bases lying between them. The CDR3 runs to 12 residues. Germline CDR1 and CDR2: WSHSY and SAAADI. The CDR3 reads CASSSTSPPQHF. CDR3 nucleotide sequence: TGCGCCAGCAGCTCAACGAGTCCGCCCCAGCATTTT.

The J gene is TRBJ2-1, the V gene TRBV6-1, with 12 nucleotides matching TRBD2. Germline V lookup: CDR1 MNHNS, CDR2 SASEGT. The length of the CDR3 is 15 residues. With V trimmed by 1 base and J by 11 bases, 6 bases remained unmatched. The chain's CDR3 is CASSEEWGTSGQQFF. CDR3 DNA sequence: TGTGCCAGCAGTGAAGAATGGGGGACTAGCGGGCAGCAGTTCTTC.

V gene TRBV7-2 combines with J gene TRBJ2-5; 9 positions agree with TRBD2. This CDR3 contains 14 residues. J gave up 5 bases and V 5 bases, and 6 bases lay outside the gene matches. The germline V gene encodes CDR1 SGHTA and CDR2 FQGNSA. The CDR3 is CASSPGLAGETQYF. The CDR3 nucleotides are TGTGCCAGCAGCCCGGGACTAGCTGGGGAGACCCAGTACTTC.

This clone occurred a few times. This chain links TRBV5-4 with TRBJ1-4; D uncertain. V was pared by 3 bases and J by 7 bases, with 16 bases between. CDR1 and CDR2 from the germline V gene are SGHNT and YYREEE (reference sequence). CDR3 length: 15 residues. The CDR3 is CASSSYDKEGEKLFF. CDR3 nucleotides: TGTGCCAGCAGCTCTTACGACAAAGAAGGTGAAAAACTGTTTTTT.

The J gene is TRBJ1-4, the V gene TRBV28; TRBD1 aligns across 8 bases. The CDR3 is made up of 17 amino acids. Germline-derived CDR1 and CDR2 are MDHEN and SYDVKM. J gave up 3 bases and V 6 bases, and 12 bases lay outside the gene matches. The CDR3 DNA is TGTGCCAGCAGGAGTTGGGCAGGGGGCGATTCTAATGAAAAACTGTTTTTT. Translated: CASRSWAGGDSNEKLFF.

The rearrangement uses TRBV7-9 and TRBJ1-4, with 10 bases matching TRBD1. The V gene end was trimmed by 4 bases and the J gene end by 5 bases; junction bases not matched to a gene: 1. Germline CDR1 and CDR2: SEHNR and FQNEAQ (reference sequence). The CDR3 sequence is 14 residues long. The CDR3 loop reads CASSWGQGNEKLFF. The CDR3 coding sequence is TGTGCCAGCAGCTGGGGACAGGGGAATGAAAAACTGTTTTTT.

V usage is TRBV5-1 and J usage is TRBJ2-1; 8 bases are shared with TRBD1. V dropped 5 bases and J dropped 12; count of bases not matched to a gene: 13. Germline-derived CDR1 and CDR2 are SGHRS and YFSETQ. The CDR3 has 14 residues. The CDR3 protein is CASSSGTGLQGQFF. The CDR3 nucleotides are TGCGCCAGCAGTTCCGGGACAGGCCTACAGGGGCAGTTCTTC.

The chain employs TRBV5-6 and TRBJ2-1; D unclear. The V and J ends lost 3 bases and 16 bases respectively, with 14 bases between them. CDR3 length equals 11 residues. Germline CDR1 SGHDT, CDR2 YYEEEE. The CDR3 sequence is CASSSSTLFFF. The CDR3 DNA is TGTGCCAGCAGCTCGAGCACTCTATTCTTCTTC.